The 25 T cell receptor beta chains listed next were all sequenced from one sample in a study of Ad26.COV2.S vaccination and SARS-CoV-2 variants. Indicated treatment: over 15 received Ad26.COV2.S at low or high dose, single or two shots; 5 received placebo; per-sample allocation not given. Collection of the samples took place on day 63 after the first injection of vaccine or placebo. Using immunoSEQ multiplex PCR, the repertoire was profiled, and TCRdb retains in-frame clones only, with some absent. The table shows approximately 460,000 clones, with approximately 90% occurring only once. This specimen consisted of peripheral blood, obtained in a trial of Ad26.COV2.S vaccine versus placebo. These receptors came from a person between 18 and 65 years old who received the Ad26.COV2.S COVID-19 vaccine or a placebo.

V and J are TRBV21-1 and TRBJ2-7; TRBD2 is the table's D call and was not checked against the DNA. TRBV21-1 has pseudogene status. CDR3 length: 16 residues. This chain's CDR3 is CASSSQDFFLLYEQYF. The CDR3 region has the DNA TGTGCCAGCAGCAGCCAGGACTTCTTCCTCCTCTACGAGCAGTACTTC.

This chain's CDR3 is CASSLGSGPTDTQYF. The CDR3 DNA reads as TGCGCCAGCAGCTTGGGCTCCGGCCCCACAGATACGCAGTATTTT. The rearrangement links TRBV5-1 to TRBJ2-3; the D is unclear. Germline-derived CDR1 and CDR2 are SGHRS and YFSETQ. The V and J ends lost 0 bases and 2 bases respectively, with 10 bases between them. This CDR3 spans 15 amino acids.

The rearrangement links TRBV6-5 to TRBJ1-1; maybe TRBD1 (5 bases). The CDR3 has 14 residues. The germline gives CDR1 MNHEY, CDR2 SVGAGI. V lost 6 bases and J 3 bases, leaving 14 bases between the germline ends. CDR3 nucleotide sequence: TGTGCCAGCAGCCGGGGACTGGATGACACTGAAGCTTTCTTT. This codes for CASSRGLDDTEAFF.

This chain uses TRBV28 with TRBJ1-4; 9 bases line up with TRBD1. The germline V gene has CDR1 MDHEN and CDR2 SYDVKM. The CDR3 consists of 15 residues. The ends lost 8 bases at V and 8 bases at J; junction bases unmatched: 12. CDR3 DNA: TGTGCCAGCTCCCGGGGGGACAGGGTTGCCGAAAAACTGTTTTTT. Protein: CASSRGDRVAEKLFF.

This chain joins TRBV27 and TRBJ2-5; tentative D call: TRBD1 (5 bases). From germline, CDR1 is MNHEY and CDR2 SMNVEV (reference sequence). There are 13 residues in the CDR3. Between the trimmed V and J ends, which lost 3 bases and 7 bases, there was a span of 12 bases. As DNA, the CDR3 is TGTGCCAGCAGTTTCACAGGTTACGGGACCCAGTACTTC. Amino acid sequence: CASSFTGYGTQYF.

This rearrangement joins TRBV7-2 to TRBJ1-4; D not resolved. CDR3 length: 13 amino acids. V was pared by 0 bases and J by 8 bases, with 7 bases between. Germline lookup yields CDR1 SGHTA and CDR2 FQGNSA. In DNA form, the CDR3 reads TGTGCCAGCAGCTTAGCTGGTCGCGAAAAACTGTTTTTT. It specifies CASSLAGREKLFF.

The CDR3 loop is CASSLWTSVLRGTDTQYF. The CDR3 nucleotides read TGTGCCAGCAGTTTGTGGACTAGCGTTCTCCGCGGCACAGATACGCAGTATTTT. The V call is TRBV28, the J call TRBJ2-3, with 9 positions matching TRBD2. Germline CDR1 reads MDHEN; CDR2 reads SYDVKM. This CDR3 is 18 amino acids long. V gave up 3 bases and J gave up 1 base; unmatched junction bases: 11.

The CDR3 loop reads CASSPRGSYTDTQYF. CDR3 nucleotides: TGTGCCAGTAGTCCCAGGGGGTCATACACAGATACGCAGTATTTT. The chain has TRBV19 and TRBJ2-3; 7 bases line up with TRBD1. J lost 2 bases, V lost 5 bases, and 7 bases had no gene match. Germline V lookup: CDR1 LNHDA, CDR2 SQIVND (reference sequence). The length of the CDR3 is 15 residues.

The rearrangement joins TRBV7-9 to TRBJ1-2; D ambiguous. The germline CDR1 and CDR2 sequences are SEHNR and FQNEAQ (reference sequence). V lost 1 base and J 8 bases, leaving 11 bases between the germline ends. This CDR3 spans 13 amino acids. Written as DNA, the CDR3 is TGTGCCAGCAGCTTAGAGTCAAACGGGGGCTACACCTTC. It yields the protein CASSLESNGGYTF.

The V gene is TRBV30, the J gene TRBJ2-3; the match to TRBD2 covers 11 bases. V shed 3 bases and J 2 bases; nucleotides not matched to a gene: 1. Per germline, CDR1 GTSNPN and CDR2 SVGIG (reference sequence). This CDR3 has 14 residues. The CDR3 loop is CAWRLAGATDTQYF. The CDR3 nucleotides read TGTGCCTGGAGACTAGCGGGAGCCACAGATACGCAGTATTTT.

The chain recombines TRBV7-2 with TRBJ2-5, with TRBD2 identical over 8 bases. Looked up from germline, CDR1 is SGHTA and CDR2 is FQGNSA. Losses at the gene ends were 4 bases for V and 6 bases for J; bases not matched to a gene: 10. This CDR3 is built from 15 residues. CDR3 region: CASSSAGAQRKTQYF. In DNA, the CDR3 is TGTGCCAGCAGCTCAGCGGGGGCGCAGAGGAAGACCCAGTACTTC. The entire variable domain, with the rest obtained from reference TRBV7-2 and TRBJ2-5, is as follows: GAGVSQSPSNKVTEKGKDVELRCDPISGHTALYWYRQSLGQGLEFLIYFQGNSAPDKSGLPSDRFSAERTGGSVSTLTIQRTQQEDSAVYLCASSSAGAQRKTQYFGPGTRLLVL.

CDR3 nucleotides: TGTGCCAGCAGTCCCGGACAGGGGGCCTCCTACGAGCAGTACTTC. Protein product: CASSPGQGASYEQYF. The V and J genes are TRBV6-6 and TRBJ2-7; 11 bases map to TRBD1. Per germline, CDR1 MNHNY and CDR2 SVGAGI (reference sequence). Unmatched junction bases numbered 3, after V lost 5 bases and J lost 0 bases. The CDR3 is 15 residues long.

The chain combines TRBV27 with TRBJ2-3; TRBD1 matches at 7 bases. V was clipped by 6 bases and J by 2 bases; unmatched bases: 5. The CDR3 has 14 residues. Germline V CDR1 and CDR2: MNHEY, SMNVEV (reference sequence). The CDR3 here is CASRRQGFTDTQYF. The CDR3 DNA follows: TGTGCCAGCAGACGACAGGGATTCACAGATACGCAGTATTTT.

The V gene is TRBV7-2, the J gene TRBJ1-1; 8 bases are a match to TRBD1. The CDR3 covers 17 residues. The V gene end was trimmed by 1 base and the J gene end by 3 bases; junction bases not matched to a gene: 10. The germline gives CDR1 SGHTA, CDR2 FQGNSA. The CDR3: CASSLGGRPGGYTEAFF. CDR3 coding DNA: TGTGCCAGCAGCTTAGGGGGACGTCCAGGGGGCTACACTGAAGCTTTCTTT.

CDR3 DNA: TGCGCCAGCAGCCAATGGTGGAGGGGCGAGACTGAAGCTTTCTTT. This gives the protein CASSQWWRGETEAFF. The genes are TRBV4-3 and TRBJ1-1, with D possibly being TRBD1 (5 bases). CDR3 size: 15 residues. The germline V gene has CDR1 LGHNA and CDR2 YSLEER. V shed 2 bases and J shed 5 bases, with 15 bases lying between them.

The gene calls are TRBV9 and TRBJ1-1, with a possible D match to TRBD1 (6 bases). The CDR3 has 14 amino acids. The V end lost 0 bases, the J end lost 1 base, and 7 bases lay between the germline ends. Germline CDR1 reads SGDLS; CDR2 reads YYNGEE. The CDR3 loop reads CASSVGGQNTEAFF. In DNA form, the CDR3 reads TGTGCCAGCAGCGTAGGGGGACAGAACACTGAAGCTTTCTTT.

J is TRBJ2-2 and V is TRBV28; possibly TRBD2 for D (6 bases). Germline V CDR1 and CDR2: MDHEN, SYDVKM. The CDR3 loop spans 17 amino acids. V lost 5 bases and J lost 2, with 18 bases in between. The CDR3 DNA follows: TGTGCCAGCAGTCCCACGGGCGGGGTCCCCAACACCGGGGAGCTGTTTTTT. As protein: CASSPTGGVPNTGELFF.

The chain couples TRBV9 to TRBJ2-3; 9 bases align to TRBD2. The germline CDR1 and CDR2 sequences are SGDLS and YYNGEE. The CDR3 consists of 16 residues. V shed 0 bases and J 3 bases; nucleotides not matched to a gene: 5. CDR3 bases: TGTGCCAGCAGCGTAGGAATTAGCGGGAGAACAGATACGCAGTATTTT. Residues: CASSVGISGRTDTQYF.

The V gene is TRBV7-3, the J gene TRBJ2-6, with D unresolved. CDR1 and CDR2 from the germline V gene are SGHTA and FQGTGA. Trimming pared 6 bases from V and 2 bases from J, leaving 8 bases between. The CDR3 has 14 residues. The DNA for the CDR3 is TGTGCCAGCAGGCACAACACTGGGGCCAACGTCCTGACTTTC. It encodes CASRHNTGANVLTF.

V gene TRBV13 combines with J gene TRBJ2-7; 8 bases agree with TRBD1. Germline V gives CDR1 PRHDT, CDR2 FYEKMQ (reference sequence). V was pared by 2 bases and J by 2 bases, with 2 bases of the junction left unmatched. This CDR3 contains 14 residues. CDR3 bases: TGTGCCAGCAGCTTATCGGGACAGGCCTACGAGCAGTACTTC. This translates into CASSLSGQAYEQYF.

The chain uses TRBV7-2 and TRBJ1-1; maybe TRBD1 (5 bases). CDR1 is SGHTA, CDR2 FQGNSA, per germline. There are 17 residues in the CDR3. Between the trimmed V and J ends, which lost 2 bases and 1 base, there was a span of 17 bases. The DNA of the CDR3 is TGTGCCAGCAGCTTAACCCCCCAGGGTTGGACGAACACTGAAGCTTTCTTT. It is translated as CASSLTPQGWTNTEAFF.

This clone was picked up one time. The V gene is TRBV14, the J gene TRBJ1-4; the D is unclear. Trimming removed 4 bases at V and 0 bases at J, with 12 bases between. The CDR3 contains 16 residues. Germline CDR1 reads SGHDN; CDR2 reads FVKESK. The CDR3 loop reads CASSLRSLSTNEKLFF. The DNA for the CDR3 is TGTGCCAGCAGCCTGAGAAGCCTCTCAACTAATGAAAAACTGTTTTTT.

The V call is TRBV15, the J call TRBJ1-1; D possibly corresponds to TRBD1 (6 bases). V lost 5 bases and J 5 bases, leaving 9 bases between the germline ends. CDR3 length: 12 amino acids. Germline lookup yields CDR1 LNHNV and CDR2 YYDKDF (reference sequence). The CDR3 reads CATSPGVTEAFF. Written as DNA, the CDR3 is TGTGCCACCAGCCCAGGGGTAACTGAAGCTTTCTTT. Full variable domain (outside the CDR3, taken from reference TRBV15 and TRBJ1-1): DAMVIQNPRYQVTQFGKPVTLSCSQTLNHNVMYWYQQKSSQAPKLLFHYYDKDFNNEADTPDNFQSRRPNTSFCFLDIRSPGLGDTAMYLCATSPGVTEAFFGQGTRLTVV.

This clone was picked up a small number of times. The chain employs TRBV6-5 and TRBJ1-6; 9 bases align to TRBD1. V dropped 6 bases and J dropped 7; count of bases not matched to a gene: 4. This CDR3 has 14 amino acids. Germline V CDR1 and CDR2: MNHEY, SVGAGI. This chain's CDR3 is CASRMDRGNSPLHF. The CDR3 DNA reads TGTGCCAGCAGGATGGACAGGGGCAATTCACCCCTCCACTTT.

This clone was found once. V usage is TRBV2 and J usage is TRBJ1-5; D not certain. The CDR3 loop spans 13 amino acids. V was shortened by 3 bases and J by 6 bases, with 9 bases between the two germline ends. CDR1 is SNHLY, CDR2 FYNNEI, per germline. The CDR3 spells CASSEAIGQPQHF. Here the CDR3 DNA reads TGTGCCAGCAGTGAGGCCATCGGTCAGCCCCAGCATTTT. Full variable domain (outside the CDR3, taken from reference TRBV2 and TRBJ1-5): EPEVTQTPSHQVTQMGQEVILRCVPISNHLYFYWYRQILGQKVEFLVSFYNNEISEKSEIFDDQFSVERPDGSNFTLKIRSTKLEDSAMYFCASSEAIGQPQHFGDGTRLSIL.